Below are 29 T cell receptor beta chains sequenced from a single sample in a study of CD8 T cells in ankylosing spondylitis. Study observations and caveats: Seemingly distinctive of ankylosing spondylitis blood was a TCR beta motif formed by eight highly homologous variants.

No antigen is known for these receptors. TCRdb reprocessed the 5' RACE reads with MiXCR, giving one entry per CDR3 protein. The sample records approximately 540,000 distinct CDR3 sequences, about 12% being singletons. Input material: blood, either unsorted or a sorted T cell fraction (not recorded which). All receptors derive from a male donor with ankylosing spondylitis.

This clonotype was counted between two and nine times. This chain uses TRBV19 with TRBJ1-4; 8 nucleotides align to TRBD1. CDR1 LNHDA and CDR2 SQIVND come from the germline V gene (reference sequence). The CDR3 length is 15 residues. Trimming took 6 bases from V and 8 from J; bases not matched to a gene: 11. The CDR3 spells CASRSGTGPGEKLFF. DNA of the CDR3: TGTGCCAGTAGATCCGGGACAGGCCCAGGGGAAAAACTGTTTTTT.

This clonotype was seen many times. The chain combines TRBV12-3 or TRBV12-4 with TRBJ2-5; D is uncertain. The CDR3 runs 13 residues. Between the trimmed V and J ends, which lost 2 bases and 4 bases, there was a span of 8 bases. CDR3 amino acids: CASSLRALETQYF. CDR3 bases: TGTGCCAGCAGTTTACGGGCCTTAGAGACCCAGTACTTC.

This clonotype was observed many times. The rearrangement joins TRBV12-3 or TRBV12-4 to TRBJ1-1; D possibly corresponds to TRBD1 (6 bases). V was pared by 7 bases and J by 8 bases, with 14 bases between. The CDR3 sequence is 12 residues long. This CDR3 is CASNYAGTEAFF. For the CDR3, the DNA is TGTGCCAGCAACTACGCCGGGACAGAAGCTTTCTTT.

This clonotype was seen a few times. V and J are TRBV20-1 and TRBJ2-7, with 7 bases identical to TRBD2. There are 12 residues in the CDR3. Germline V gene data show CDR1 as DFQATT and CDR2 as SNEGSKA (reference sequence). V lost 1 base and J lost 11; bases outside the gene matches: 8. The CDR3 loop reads CSARGTSFTEYF. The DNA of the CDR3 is TGCAGTGCTAGAGGGACTAGTTTTACGGAGTACTTC.

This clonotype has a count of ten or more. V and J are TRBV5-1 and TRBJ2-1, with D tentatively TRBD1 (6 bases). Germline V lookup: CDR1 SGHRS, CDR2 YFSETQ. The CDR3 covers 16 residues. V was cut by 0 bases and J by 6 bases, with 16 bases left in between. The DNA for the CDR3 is TGCGCCAGCAGCTTGGAGGGGGACCGGGGCCTCAATGAGCAGTTCTTC. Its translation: CASSLEGDRGLNEQFF.

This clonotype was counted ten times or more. The CDR3 coding sequence is TGTGCCAGCAGTTCAGGACAGCCCCAGCATTTT. Translated, it gives CASSSGQPQHF. The chain couples TRBV12-3 or TRBV12-4 to TRBJ1-5, with D unclear. V was trimmed by 4 bases and J by 7 bases, leaving 5 bases between them. The CDR3 loop spans 11 amino acids.

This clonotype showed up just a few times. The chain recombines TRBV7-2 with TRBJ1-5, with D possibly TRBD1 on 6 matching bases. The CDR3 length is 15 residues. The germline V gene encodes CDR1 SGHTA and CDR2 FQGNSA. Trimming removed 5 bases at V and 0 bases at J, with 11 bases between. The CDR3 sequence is CASSQQGHSNQPQHF. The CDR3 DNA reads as TGTGCCAGCAGCCAACAGGGCCATAGCAATCAGCCCCAGCATTTT. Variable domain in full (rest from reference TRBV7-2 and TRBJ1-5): GAGVSQSPSNKVTEKGKDVELRCDPISGHTALYWYRQSLGQGLEFLIYFQGNSAPDKSGLPSDRFSAERTGGSVSTLTIQRTQQEDSAVYLCASSQQGHSNQPQHFGDGTRLSIL.

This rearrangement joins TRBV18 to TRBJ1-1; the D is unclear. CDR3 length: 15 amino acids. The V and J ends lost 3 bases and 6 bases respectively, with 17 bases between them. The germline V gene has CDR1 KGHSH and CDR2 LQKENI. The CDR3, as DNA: TGTGCCAGCTCACCGGGAGGGTCGAAACGGGCTGAAGCTTTCTTT. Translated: CASSPGGSKRAEAFF. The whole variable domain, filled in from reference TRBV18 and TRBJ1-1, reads NAGVMQNPRHLVRRRGQEARLRCSPMKGHSHVYWYRQLPEEGLKFMVYLQKENIIDESGMPKERFSAEFPKEGPSILRIQQVVRGDSAAYFCASSPGGSKRAEAFFGQGTRLTVV.

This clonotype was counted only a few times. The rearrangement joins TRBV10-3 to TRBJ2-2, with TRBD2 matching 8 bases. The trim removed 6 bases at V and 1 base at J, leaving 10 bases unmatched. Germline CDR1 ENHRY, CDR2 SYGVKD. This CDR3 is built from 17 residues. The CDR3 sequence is CAIRKGTSTLNTGELFF. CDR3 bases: TGTGCCATCAGGAAGGGGACTAGTACCCTGAACACCGGGGAGCTGTTTTTT.

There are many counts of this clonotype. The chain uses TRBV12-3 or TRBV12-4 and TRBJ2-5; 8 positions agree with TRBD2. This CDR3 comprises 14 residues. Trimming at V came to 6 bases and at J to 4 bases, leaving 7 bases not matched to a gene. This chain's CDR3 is CASSPGLGAETQYF. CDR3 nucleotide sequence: TGTGCCAGCAGCCCGGGACTAGGGGCAGAGACCCAGTACTTC.

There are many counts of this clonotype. The CDR3 DNA reads TGCAGCGTTGAAGATCGACGCGGGGGTTACGAGCAGTACTTC. It yields the protein CSVEDRRGGYEQYF. This sequence joins TRBV29-1 and TRBJ2-7, with TRBD2 matching over 7 bases. The V gene end was trimmed by 0 bases and the J gene end by 4 bases; junction bases not matched to a gene: 6. This CDR3 has 14 residues. The V gene's germline CDR1 is SQVTM and CDR2 ANQGSEA.

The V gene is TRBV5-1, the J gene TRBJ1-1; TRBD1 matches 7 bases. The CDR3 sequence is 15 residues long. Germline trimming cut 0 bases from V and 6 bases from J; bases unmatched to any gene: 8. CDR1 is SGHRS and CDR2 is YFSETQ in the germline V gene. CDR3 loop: CASSLEGGRFAEAFF. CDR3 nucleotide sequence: TGCGCCAGCAGCTTGGAAGGGGGCCGGTTCGCTGAAGCTTTCTTT.

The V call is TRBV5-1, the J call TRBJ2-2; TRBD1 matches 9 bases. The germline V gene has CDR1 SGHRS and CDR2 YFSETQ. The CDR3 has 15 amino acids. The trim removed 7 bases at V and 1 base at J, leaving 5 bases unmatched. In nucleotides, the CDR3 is TGCGCCAGCGCATTGGGACAGGGGAACACCGGGGAGCTGTTTTTT. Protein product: CASALGQGNTGELFF.

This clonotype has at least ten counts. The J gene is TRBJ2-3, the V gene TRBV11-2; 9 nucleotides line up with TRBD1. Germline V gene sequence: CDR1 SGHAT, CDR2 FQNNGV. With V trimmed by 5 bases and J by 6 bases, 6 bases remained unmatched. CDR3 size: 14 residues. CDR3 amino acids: CASSVGQGWDTQYF. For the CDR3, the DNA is TGTGCCAGCAGCGTAGGACAGGGGTGGGATACGCAGTATTTT.

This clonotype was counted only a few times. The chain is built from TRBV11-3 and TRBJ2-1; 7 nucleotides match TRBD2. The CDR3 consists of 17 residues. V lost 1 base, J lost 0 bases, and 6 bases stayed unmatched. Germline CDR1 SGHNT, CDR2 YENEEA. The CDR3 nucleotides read TGTGCCAGCAGCTTAGGGCGGGAGTGGGGCTCCTACAATGAGCAGTTCTTC. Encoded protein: CASSLGREWGSYNEQFF.

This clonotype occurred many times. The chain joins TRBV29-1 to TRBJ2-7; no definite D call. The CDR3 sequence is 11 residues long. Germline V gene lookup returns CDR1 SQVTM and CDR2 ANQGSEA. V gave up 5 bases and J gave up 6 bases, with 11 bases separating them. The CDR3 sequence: CSVLVGGEQYV. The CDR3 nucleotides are TGCAGCGTTTTGGTGGGTGGCGAGCAGTACGTC.

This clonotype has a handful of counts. CDR3 amino acids: CSASRIGAGYGYTF. As DNA, the CDR3 is TGCAGTGCTAGTCGAATTGGGGCTGGCTATGGCTACACCTTC. This chain links TRBV20-1 with TRBJ1-2; D is possibly TRBD1 (5 bases). CDR3 length: 14 residues. Germline loops: CDR1 DFQATT, CDR2 SNEGSKA (reference sequence). V was trimmed by 3 bases and J by 4 bases, leaving 15 bases between them.

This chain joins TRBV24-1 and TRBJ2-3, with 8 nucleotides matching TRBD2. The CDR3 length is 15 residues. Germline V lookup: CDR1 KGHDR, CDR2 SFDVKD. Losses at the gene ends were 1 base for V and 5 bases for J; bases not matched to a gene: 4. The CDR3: CATSDFREGVDTQYF. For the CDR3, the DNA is TGTGCCACCAGTGATTTCCGGGAGGGTGTAGATACGCAGTATTTT.

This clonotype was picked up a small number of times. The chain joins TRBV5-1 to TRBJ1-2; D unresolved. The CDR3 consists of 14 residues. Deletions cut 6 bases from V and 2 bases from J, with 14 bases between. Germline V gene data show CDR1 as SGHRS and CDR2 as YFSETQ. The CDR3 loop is CASTLVGSNYGYTF. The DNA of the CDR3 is TGCGCCAGCACTCTGGTCGGATCCAACTATGGCTACACCTTC.

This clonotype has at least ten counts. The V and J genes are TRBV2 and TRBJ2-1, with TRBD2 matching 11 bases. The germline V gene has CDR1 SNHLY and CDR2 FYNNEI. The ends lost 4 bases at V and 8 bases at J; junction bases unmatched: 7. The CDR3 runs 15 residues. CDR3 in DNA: TGTGCCAGCAGTGCGGCTAGCGGGAGGTTCGATGAGCAGTTCTTC. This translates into CASSAASGRFDEQFF.

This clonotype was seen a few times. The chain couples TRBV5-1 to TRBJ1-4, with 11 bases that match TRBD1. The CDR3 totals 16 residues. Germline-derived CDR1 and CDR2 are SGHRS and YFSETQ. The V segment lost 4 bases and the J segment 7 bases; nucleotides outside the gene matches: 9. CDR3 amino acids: CASSAGTGGFREKLFF. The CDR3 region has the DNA TGCGCCAGCAGCGCAGGGACAGGGGGGTTTCGTGAAAAACTGTTTTTT.

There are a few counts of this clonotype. CDR3 DNA sequence: TGTGCCAGCAGCTTAGCCCTGCGGGGGGGCCCTGGAAACACCATATATTTT. This gives the protein CASSLALRGGPGNTIYF. J is TRBJ1-3 and V is TRBV7-2, with D tentatively TRBD1 (6 bases). This CDR3 is built from 17 residues. V shed 0 bases and J shed 2 bases, with 14 bases lying between them. The germline V gene has CDR1 SGHTA and CDR2 FQGNSA. Combining the CDR3 with reference TRBV7-2 and TRBJ1-3 gives the whole variable domain GAGVSQSPSNKVTEKGKDVELRCDPISGHTALYWYRQSLGQGLEFLIYFQGNSAPDKSGLPSDRFSAERTGGSVSTLTIQRTQQEDSAVYLCASSLALRGGPGNTIYFGEGSWLTVV.

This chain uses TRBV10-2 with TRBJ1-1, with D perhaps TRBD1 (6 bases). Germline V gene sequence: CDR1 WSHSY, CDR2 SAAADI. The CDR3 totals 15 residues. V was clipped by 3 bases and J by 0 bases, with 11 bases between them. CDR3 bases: TGCGCCAGCAGTGACGCAGGGGTGGTGAACACTGAAGCTTTCTTT. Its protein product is CASSDAGVVNTEAFF.

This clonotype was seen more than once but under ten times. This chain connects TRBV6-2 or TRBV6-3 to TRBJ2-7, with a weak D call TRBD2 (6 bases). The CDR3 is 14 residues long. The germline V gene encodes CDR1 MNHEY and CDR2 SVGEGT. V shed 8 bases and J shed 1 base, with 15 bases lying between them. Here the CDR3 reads CASGRVGGSYEQYF. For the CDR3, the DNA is TGTGCCAGCGGGCGAGTAGGAGGGTCCTACGAGCAGTACTTC.

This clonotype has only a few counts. The CDR3 region has the DNA TGCGCCAGCAGCTTACCTCCGGGACAGGGGGCGAATGCTTTCTTT. Translation gives CASSLPPGQGANAFF. V is TRBV5-1 and J is TRBJ1-1; 12 bases are a match to TRBD1. CDR1 is SGHRS and CDR2 is YFSETQ in the germline V gene. This CDR3 comprises 15 residues. Trimming cost V 2 bases and J 11 bases; bases outside gene matches: 10.

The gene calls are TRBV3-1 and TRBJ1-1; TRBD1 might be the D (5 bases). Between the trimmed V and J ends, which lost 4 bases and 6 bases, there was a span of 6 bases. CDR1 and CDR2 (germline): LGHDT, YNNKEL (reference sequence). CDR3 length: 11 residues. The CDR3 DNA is TGTGCCAGCAGCCGGGGGTCTGAAGCTTTCTTT. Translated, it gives CASSRGSEAFF.

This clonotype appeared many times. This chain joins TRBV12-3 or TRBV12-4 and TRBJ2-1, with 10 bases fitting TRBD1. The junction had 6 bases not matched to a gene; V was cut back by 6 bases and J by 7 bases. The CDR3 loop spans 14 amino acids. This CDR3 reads CASRRTGGRNEQFF. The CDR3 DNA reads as TGTGCCAGCAGACGGACAGGGGGGCGGAATGAGCAGTTCTTC.

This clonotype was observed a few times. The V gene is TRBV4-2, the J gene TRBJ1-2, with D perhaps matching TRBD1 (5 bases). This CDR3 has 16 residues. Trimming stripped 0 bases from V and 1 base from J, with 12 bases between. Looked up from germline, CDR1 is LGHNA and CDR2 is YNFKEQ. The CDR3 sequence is CASSQERQGLNYGYTF. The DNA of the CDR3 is TGTGCCAGCAGCCAAGAACGGCAGGGACTTAACTATGGCTACACCTTC.

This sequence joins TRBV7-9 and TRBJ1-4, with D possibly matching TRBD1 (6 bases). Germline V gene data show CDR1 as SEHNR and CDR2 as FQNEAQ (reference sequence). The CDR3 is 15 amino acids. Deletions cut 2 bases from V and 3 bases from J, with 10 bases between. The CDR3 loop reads CASSLRGGANEKLFF. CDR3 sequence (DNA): TGTGCCAGCAGCTTAAGAGGGGGAGCTAATGAAAAACTGTTTTTT.